Given below is one T cell receptor (beta chain) in context. Its antigen is still unknown. The CDR3 is made up of 12 amino acids. From germline, CDR1 is MNHEY and CDR2 SMNVEV (reference sequence). The trim removed 10 bases at V and 9 bases at J, leaving 5 bases unmatched. Unfractionated whole blood was the source from which total RNA was extracted. This sample stems from a study of human T cells and chemical hapten exposure. On the study more broadly: Small differences in pooled library volume mainly drove the variation in TCR yields per sample.

As handled by the study authors: Individual samples carried between roughly 23,224 and 700,000 TCRs, with about 88,000 as the median. TCRdb fed the 5' RACE reads into MiXCR, producing one record per CDR3 protein. TCRdb, not the original authors, processed these V and J calls. The sample includes 120,000 to 150,000 distinct CDR3 sequences, about 4% seen only once; the top ten take around 1.4%. Study results and caveats: TCRs at high frequency, those above 1 in 1000, did not change with DPC sensitization.

The J gene is TRBJ1-5, the V gene TRBV27; 11 nucleotides agree with TRBD1. The TCR sequence derives from a female donor in good health. CDR3 sequence (DNA): TGTGCCACCAGGACAGGGGGCCTGCCCCAGCATTTT. Translated, it gives CATRTGGLPQHF.